The 5 T cell receptor beta chains reported below all come from one sample, sequenced in a study of Graves' ophthalmopathy and Graves' hyperthyroidism. From RNA, the CDR3 regions of TCR beta chains were amplified and sequenced. HTBI-primed first-round RT-PCR preceded second-round multiplex PCR. Using its own MiXCR run on the multiplex PCR reads, TCRdb lists one record per CDR3 protein. Here the sample spans about 550,000 distinct CDR3 sequences, roughly 39% being singletons. The sequenced sample was peripheral blood or thyroid tissue (not recorded which). The receptors here all came from an adult man with Graves' hyperthyroidism.

This clonotype was picked up many times. This rearrangement joins TRBV29-1 to TRBJ2-3; 8 bases agree with TRBD1. The CDR3 has 17 residues. Germline V gene lookup returns CDR1 SQVTM and CDR2 ANQGSEA. Trimming removed 2 bases from V and 6 bases from J; junction bases left unmatched: 16. The CDR3 spells CSVEPQRTGWNVDTQYF. DNA for the CDR3: TGCAGCGTTGAACCCCAACGGACAGGGTGGAATGTGGATACGCAGTATTTT.

For this clonotype: A much larger clone differs by one base, so this may be a read error. The gene calls are TRBV7-2 and TRBJ2-2; D unclear. The germline V and J ends were trimmed by 3 bases and 4 bases, with 6 bases remaining between them. CDR3 length equals 13 residues. Germline V gives CDR1 SGHTA, CDR2 FQGNSA. The DNA of the CDR3 is TGTGCCAGCAGCTTGAATATCACCGGGGAGCTGTTTTTT. Its translation: CASSLNITGELFF.

This clonotype has at least ten counts. V is TRBV6-1 and J is TRBJ1-6; the D gene is possibly TRBD1 (5 bases). Between the trimmed V and J ends, which lost 3 bases and 5 bases, there was a span of 11 bases. CDR3 length equals 15 residues. Germline-derived CDR1 and CDR2 are MNHNS and SASEGT. The DNA of the CDR3 is TGTGCCAGCAGTGACTTGCCGGGGCATAATTCACCCCTCCACTTT. Translated: CASSDLPGHNSPLHF.

This clonotype came up a few times. The junction departs from germline at one end; a sequencing error may be responsible. The chain has TRBV7-8 and TRBJ2-7; TRBD2 agrees at 10 bases. The CDR3 is made up of 17 amino acids. Looked up from germline, CDR1 is SGHVS and CDR2 is FQNEAQ. Here the CDR3 reads CASSLSSGRRESYEQCF. Written as DNA, the CDR3 is TGTGCCAGCAGCTTATCTAGCGGGAGAAGGGAGTCCTACGAGCAGTGCTTC.

This clonotype was recorded only once. This chain uses TRBV7-2 with TRBJ2-7, with D hard to call. The CDR3 spans 16 residues. Germline V gives CDR1 SGHTA, CDR2 FQGNSA. V lost 2 bases to trimming and J lost 1 base, with 15 bases between them. CDR3 amino acids: CASSLKWAKNSYEQYF. Here the CDR3 DNA reads TGTGCCAGCAGCTTAAAATGGGCAAAGAATTCCTACGAGCAGTACTTC.